This TCR beta chain was obtained from a study of cytomegalovirus exposure and HLA in healthy donors. Study-wide results and caveats: Reports described diagnosis of cytomegalovirus status by the classifier as highly specific and sensitive. There were 150 to 200 TCR beta chains listed as cytomegalovirus-associated. Rare sequences made up most TCRs, while some public TCRs were found in many donors. Researchers reported that a few CMV-associated chains were confirmed in vitro as CMV antigen-specific.

The table came from immunoSEQ multiplex PCR; TCRdb's copy has only in-frame clones and leaves some out. In the table there are 100,000 to 130,000 clones, nearly 97% of which are singletons. Deletions cut 2 bases from V and 5 bases from J, with 18 bases between. The CDR3 is made up of 16 amino acids. Germline values: CDR1 MDHEN, CDR2 SYDVKM. Comments on this clone: Its antigen is undetermined.

This receptor was taken from a woman under 30 in good health and CMV-seronegative. Source material: PBMCs. The V and J genes are TRBV28 and TRBJ1-2, with D maybe TRBD1 (5 bases). As DNA, the CDR3 is TGTGCCAGCAGTTTAAGATACCAGGGTGAAGTTTATGGCTACACCTTC. This codes for CASSLRYQGEVYGYTF.